This T cell receptor beta chain was sequenced during a study of T cell changes during pregnancy in multiple sclerosis. Losses at the gene ends were 2 bases for V and 2 bases for J; bases not matched to a gene: 3. The CDR3 runs 15 residues. Here immunoSEQ multiplex PCR was the method, and the copy in TCRdb shows in-frame clones only, minus some. Of roughly 35,000 clones listed, around 92% are singletons. The sample here was CD4+ T cells from peripheral blood mononuclear cells, taken after pregnancy. This receptor was obtained from a female donor with multiple sclerosis, enrolled in a pregnancy study. The rearrangement uses TRBV5-3 and TRBJ2-7; 11 positions agree with TRBD2. TRBV5-3 qualifies as an ORF whose function is uncertain. As DNA, the CDR3 is TGTGCCAGAAGCTTCCGACTAGCGGGGCCCTACGAGCAGTACTTC. Protein sequence: CARSFRLAGPYEQYF.